This T cell receptor beta chain was recovered during a study of blood T cell repertoires in COVID-19. Study at large: The analysed material was cDNA or gDNA that came from T cells, B-cell-depleted T cells, or PBMCs.

The repertoire was sequenced with immunoSEQ multiplex PCR; TCRdb's copy has only in-frame clones and lacks some. The sample has a few hundred thousand clones, 85% to 90% seen once. Germline assignment: CDR1 LNHDA and CDR2 SQIVND (reference sequence). Trimming took off 5 bases at V and 7 bases at J, with 20 bases between the two ends. The CDR3 extends over 15 amino acids. The sequenced material came from PBMCs or T cells enriched from blood (not recorded which). The chain is built from TRBV19 and TRBJ1-2, with a possible D match to TRBD1 (6 bases). The TCR originated in a woman in her thirties who had been exposed to COVID-19. CDR3 in amino acids: CASSFTTGAASGYTF. DNA for the CDR3: TGTGCCAGTAGTTTTACGACAGGAGCTGCTTCTGGCTACACCTTC.